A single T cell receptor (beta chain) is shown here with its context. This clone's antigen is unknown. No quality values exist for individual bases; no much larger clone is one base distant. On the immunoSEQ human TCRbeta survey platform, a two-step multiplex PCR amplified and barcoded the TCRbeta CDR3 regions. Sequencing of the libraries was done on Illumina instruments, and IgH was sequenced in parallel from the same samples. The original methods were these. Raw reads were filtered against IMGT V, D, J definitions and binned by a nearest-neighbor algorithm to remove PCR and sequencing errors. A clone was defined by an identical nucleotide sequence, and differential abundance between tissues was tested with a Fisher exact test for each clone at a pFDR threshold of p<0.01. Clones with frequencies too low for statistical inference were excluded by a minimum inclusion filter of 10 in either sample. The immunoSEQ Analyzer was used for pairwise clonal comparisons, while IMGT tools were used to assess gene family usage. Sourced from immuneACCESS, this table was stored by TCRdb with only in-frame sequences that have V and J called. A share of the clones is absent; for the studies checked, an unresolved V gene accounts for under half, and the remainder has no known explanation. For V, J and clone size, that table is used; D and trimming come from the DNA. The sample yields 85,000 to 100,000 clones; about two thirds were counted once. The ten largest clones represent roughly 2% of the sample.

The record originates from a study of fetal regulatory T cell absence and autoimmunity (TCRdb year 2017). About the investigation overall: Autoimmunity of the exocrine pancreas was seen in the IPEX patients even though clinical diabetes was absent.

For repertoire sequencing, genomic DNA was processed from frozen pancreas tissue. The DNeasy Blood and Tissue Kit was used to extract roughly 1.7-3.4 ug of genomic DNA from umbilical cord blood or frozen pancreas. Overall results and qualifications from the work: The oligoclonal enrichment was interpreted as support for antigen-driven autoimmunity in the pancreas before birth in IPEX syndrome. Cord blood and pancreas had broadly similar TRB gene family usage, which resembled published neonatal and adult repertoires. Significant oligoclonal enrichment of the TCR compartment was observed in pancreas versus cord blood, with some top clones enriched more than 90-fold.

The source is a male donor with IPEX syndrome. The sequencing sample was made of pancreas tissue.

In nucleotides, the sequence is TGTGCCAGCAGCTTCCGACTAGCGGGGAACTACGAGCAGTACTTC. Translated, this gives CASSFRLAGNYEQYF. The chain is encoded by TRBV7-2 joined to TRBJ2-7, and 11 junctional nucleotides match TRBD2. The CDR3 runs 15 residues from the cysteine to the phenylalanine. Here the CDR3 DNA is all that survives: 45 bases in frame from base 1. CDR1 SGHTA and CDR2 FQGNSA are derived from the germline V gene. The junction shows trimming of 3 bases on V and 3 bases on J, and the gene matches do not reach 4 bases of it.